This record concerns one TCR beta chain sequence. Its antigen remains unknown. The data were taken from a study of radiotherapy plus CTLA-4 blockade in lung cancer. Overall study: Objective responses were observed in about a sixth of patients, and disease control was achieved by about 30%.

Per germline, CDR1 MGHRA and CDR2 YSYEKL. The CDR3 runs 14 residues. The V end was cut by 3 bases, the J end by 1 base, with 9 bases between. Profiling relied on immunoSEQ multiplex PCR, and the TCRdb table lists in-frame clones only, not all of them. This sample carries tens of thousands of clones, 79% of them seen once, and the ten largest clones take around 8.8%. Study outcomes and limitations: After treatment with radiotherapy plus ipilimumab, TCR clones that came from the tumor expanded in blood.

This receptor was taken from a human donor with non-small cell lung cancer who had a complete response to radiotherapy plus ipilimumab. The genes are TRBV4-1 and TRBJ1-2; a possible D gene is TRBD1 (5 bases). This specimen was peripheral blood, taken from a patient treated with radiotherapy plus ipilimumab. For the CDR3, the DNA is TGCGCCAGCAGCCAGGCGGGGCTTAACTATGGCTACACCTTC. Translating it yields CASSQAGLNYGYTF.